This TCR beta chain was documented in a study of T cell changes during pregnancy in multiple sclerosis. In germline, CDR1 is SGDLS, CDR2 YYNGEE. V gave up 9 bases and J gave up 0 bases; unmatched junction bases: 6. The CDR3 length is 16 residues. Here immunoSEQ multiplex PCR was the method, and the copy in TCRdb shows in-frame clones only, minus some. The sample consists of approximately 90,000 clones, 92% of them appearing once. Sequenced here: peripheral blood, sampled after pregnancy. This chain connects TRBV9 to TRBJ2-6; 10 bases fit TRBD1. The origin of this receptor is a female donor with multiple sclerosis, enrolled in a pregnancy study. The CDR3, as DNA: TGTGCCACCGACAGGGGGCCTTCCTCTGGGGCCAACGTCCTGACTTTC. Translated, it gives CATDRGPSSGANVLTF.